Shown below are 31 T cell receptor beta chains from a single sample sequenced in a study of technical replicates of blood from a few donors. The assay was immunoSEQ multiplex PCR, and TCRdb's table has in-frame clones only and misses some. The table lists under 85,000 clones, 95% to 98% of them singletons. Sequencing was performed on T cells isolated from PBMCs. The source of these receptors is a human donor in good health.

The chain links TRBV27 to TRBJ2-7; 9 nucleotides match TRBD2. This CDR3 spans 15 amino acids. Germline CDR1 and CDR2: MNHEY and SMNVEV (reference sequence). Trimming removed 2 bases from V and 7 bases from J; junction bases left unmatched: 9. CDR3 DNA: TGTGCCAGCAGTTTAGTCGGCGGGAGGGCCAGGGAGCAGTACTTC. Residues: CASSLVGGRAREQYF.

V and J are TRBV9 and TRBJ2-7; maybe TRBD1 (6 bases). The V and J ends lost 4 bases and 0 bases respectively, with 11 bases between them. The germline CDR1 and CDR2 sequences are SGDLS and YYNGEE. This CDR3 has 14 amino acids. This CDR3 is CASSPVQGSYEQYF. In DNA, the CDR3 is TGTGCCAGCAGCCCGGTACAGGGCTCCTACGAGCAGTACTTC.

The chain links TRBV29-1 to TRBJ2-5; 7 bases map to TRBD2. This CDR3 has 15 residues. The V and J ends lost 2 bases and 3 bases, in that order; junction bases with no gene match: 9. The germline gives CDR1 SQVTM, CDR2 ANQGSEA. CDR3 sequence (DNA): TGCAGCGTTGAATTTCTTGGGGGGGGAAAAGAGACCCAGTACTTC. Protein sequence: CSVEFLGGGKETQYF.

The chain carries TRBV15 and TRBJ2-7; 11 bases fit TRBD1. The V gene end was trimmed by 6 bases and the J gene end by 4 bases; junction bases not matched to a gene: 2. The germline gives CDR1 LNHNV, CDR2 YYDKDF (reference sequence). The CDR3 consists of 13 residues. The CDR3 sequence: CATSGTGGYEQYF. DNA for the CDR3: TGTGCCACCAGTGGGACAGGGGGTTACGAGCAGTACTTC.

The chain is built from TRBV10-3 and TRBJ2-5; D remains ambiguous. CDR3 length equals 14 residues. The V and J ends lost 10 bases and 2 bases respectively, with 17 bases between them. The V gene's germline CDR1 is ENHRY and CDR2 SYGVKD. The CDR3 spells CATLDNDKQETQYF. The CDR3 nucleotides read TGTGCCACCTTGGATAACGACAAGCAAGAGACCCAGTACTTC.

The rearrangement joins TRBV19 to TRBJ1-5, with TRBD1 matching 7 bases. With 0 bases clipped from V and 5 bases from J, the junction kept 7 bases outside the gene matches. The CDR3 covers 16 residues. Germline V CDR1 and CDR2: LNHDA, SQIVND (reference sequence). The CDR3, as DNA: TGTGCCAGTAGTATAGATCTGGGACAGCAAGATCAGCCCCAGCATTTT. It is translated as CASSIDLGQQDQPQHF. Filled out from reference TRBV19 and TRBJ1-5, the complete variable domain reads DGGITQSPKYLFRKEGQNVTLSCEQNLNHDAMYWYRQDPGQGLRLIYYSQIVNDFQKGDIAEGYSVSREKKESFPLTVTSAQKNPTAFYLCASSIDLGQQDQPQHFGDGTRLSIL.

The chain joins TRBV7-9 to TRBJ2-5; D remains unclear. V lost 2 bases to trimming and J lost 3 bases, with 7 bases between them. The length of the CDR3 is 13 residues. Germline loops: CDR1 SEHNR, CDR2 FQNEAQ (reference sequence). The CDR3: CASSLNFEETQYF. CDR3 bases: TGTGCCAGCAGCTTAAACTTTGAAGAGACCCAGTACTTC.

The V gene is TRBV6-1, the J gene TRBJ2-7; 7 bases are shared with TRBD1. This CDR3 region has 14 residues. The V and J ends lost 2 bases and 5 bases, in that order; junction bases with no gene match: 6. CDR1 is MNHNS, CDR2 SASEGT, per germline. DNA for the CDR3: TGTGCCAGCAGTGAACCCACAGGGGCCCACGAGCAGTACTTC. Translation: CASSEPTGAHEQYF.

This chain connects TRBV5-1 to TRBJ2-1; 9 bases map to TRBD2. V lost 0 bases, J lost 6 bases, and 10 bases stayed unmatched. The CDR3 spans 17 residues. CDR1 is SGHRS, CDR2 YFSETQ, per germline. This chain's CDR3 is CASSLGATSGGTNEQFF. The CDR3 DNA follows: TGCGCCAGCAGCTTGGGGGCGACTAGCGGAGGCACCAATGAGCAGTTCTTC.

This chain connects TRBV5-4 to TRBJ1-2, with 7 nucleotides matching TRBD1. CDR3 length equals 16 residues. The germline V gene has CDR1 SGHNT and CDR2 YYREEE (reference sequence). Trimming took 0 bases from V and 4 from J; bases not matched to a gene: 9. The CDR3 region has the DNA TGTGCCAGCAGCTTGGCAGTAAGGGACAGCCCCTATGGCTACACCTTC. Encoded protein: CASSLAVRDSPYGYTF. Supplemented by reference TRBV5-4 and TRBJ1-2, the full variable domain reads ETGVTQSPTHLIKTRGQQVTLRCSSQSGHNTVSWYQQALGQGPQFIFQYYREEENGRGNFPPRFSGLQFPNYSSELNVNALELDDSALYLCASSLAVRDSPYGYTFGSGTRLTVV.

This chain joins TRBV11-2 and TRBJ2-1; 10 bases map to TRBD2. Germline assignment: CDR1 SGHAT and CDR2 FQNNGV. The V segment lost 5 bases and the J segment 1 base; nucleotides outside the gene matches: 8. CDR3 length: 17 amino acids. The DNA of the CDR3 is TGTGCCAGCAGCCCCCCTAGCGGGGGTCCTTCCTACAATGAGCAGTTCTTC. It codes for CASSPPSGGPSYNEQFF.

The chain has TRBV6-4 and TRBJ2-1; TRBD1 matches at 7 bases. CDR1 is MRHNA and CDR2 is SNTAGT in the germline V gene. The CDR3 is made up of 15 amino acids. The V gene end was trimmed by 6 bases and the J gene end by 4 bases; junction bases not matched to a gene: 9. DNA of the CDR3: TGTGCCAGCAGAATAGAGGGACAGCATTACAATGAGCAGTTCTTC. Translating gives CASRIEGQHYNEQFF.

The chain is built from TRBV5-1 and TRBJ1-1; D is undetermined. The V gene lost 0 bases and the J gene lost 3 bases, with 12 bases spanning the gap. Germline V gene data show CDR1 as SGHRS and CDR2 as YFSETQ. CDR3 size: 15 residues. The CDR3: CASSLGFLGDTEAFF. DNA for the CDR3: TGCGCCAGCAGCTTGGGGTTTCTGGGAGACACTGAAGCTTTCTTT.

The rearrangement uses TRBV27 and TRBJ1-3, with D possibly being TRBD1 (5 bases). Trimming cost V 6 bases and J 3 bases, with 21 bases left between them. The CDR3 has 17 amino acids. CDR1 MNHEY and CDR2 SMNVEV come from the germline V gene (reference sequence). The CDR3 sequence: CASRPGTLSRFGNTIYF. CDR3 DNA: TGTGCCAGCAGACCCGGGACTTTGTCGCGTTTTGGAAACACCATATATTTT.

The V and J genes are TRBV25-1 and TRBJ2-7; D might be TRBD2 (5 bases). Per germline, CDR1 MGHDK and CDR2 SYGVNS. Trimming removed 4 bases from V and 2 bases from J, with 24 bases in between. The CDR3 loop spans 18 amino acids. The DNA of the CDR3 is TGTGCCAGCAGTGGGGAGACTGTCAAAGGGTACCCAACCTACGAGCAGTACTTC. Translation gives CASSGETVKGYPTYEQYF.

The genes are TRBV5-1 and TRBJ2-7; TRBD1 matches 8 bases. Losses at the gene ends were 4 bases for V and 0 bases for J; bases not matched to a gene: 15. Germline lookup yields CDR1 SGHRS and CDR2 YFSETQ. The CDR3 covers 18 residues. CDR3 residues: CASSQTQRQGPISYEQYF. The CDR3 nucleotides are TGCGCCAGCAGCCAGACCCAAAGACAGGGGCCGATCTCCTACGAGCAGTACTTC.

This chain joins TRBV28 and TRBJ1-1; possibly TRBD1 for D (5 bases). The CDR3 covers 13 residues. Trimming removed 3 bases at V and 8 bases at J, with 13 bases between. Germline V CDR1 and CDR2: MDHEN, SYDVKM. The CDR3 nucleotides read TGTGCCAGCAGTTTCCCAGGGCTACGAGAAGCTTTCTTT. Translating gives CASSFPGLREAFF. Full variable domain (missing parts from reference TRBV28 and TRBJ1-1): DVKVTQSSRYLVKRTGEKVFLECVQDMDHENMFWYRQDPGLGLRLIYFSYDVKMKEKGDIPEGYSVSREKKERFSLILESASTNQTSMYLCASSFPGLREAFFGQGTRLTVV.

The rearrangement uses TRBV11-2 and TRBJ2-7; 8 bases align to TRBD2. Germline loops: CDR1 SGHAT, CDR2 FQNNGV. V shed 5 bases and J 0 bases; nucleotides not matched to a gene: 6. The CDR3 totals 15 residues. The CDR3 protein is CASSRGLAGSYEQYF. The CDR3 DNA sequence: TGTGCCAGCAGCCGCGGGCTAGCGGGCTCCTACGAGCAGTACTTC.

The rearrangement links TRBV28 to TRBJ1-5, with unresolved D. CDR1 and CDR2 (germline): MDHEN, SYDVKM. The CDR3 covers 15 residues. The germline V and J ends were trimmed by 3 bases and 2 bases, with 11 bases remaining between them. As DNA, the CDR3 is TGTGCCAGCAGTTTCTCCGGGTGGGGCAATCAGCCCCAGCATTTT. It is translated as CASSFSGWGNQPQHF.

The chain is built from TRBV5-4 and TRBJ2-2; D is unresolved. Trimming removed 4 bases from V and 8 bases from J, with 21 bases in between. CDR3 length: 16 residues. Germline CDR1 is SGHNT and CDR2 is YYREEE (reference sequence). CDR3 DNA: TGTGCCAGCAGCCCCCTCACGACTGGCCTACGTGGGGAGCTGTTTTTT. This sequence encodes CASSPLTTGLRGELFF.

This chain joins TRBV2 and TRBJ1-2, with 9 bases identical to TRBD1. The CDR3 is made up of 16 amino acids. The ends lost 4 bases at V and 8 bases at J; junction bases unmatched: 14. From germline, CDR1 is SNHLY and CDR2 FYNNEI. As DNA, the CDR3 is TGTGCCAGCAGTGTTTTTCGGGGACAGGGAGGATTGGGCTACACCTTC. Its translation: CASSVFRGQGGLGYTF.

The chain has TRBV11-3 and TRBJ1-2; the match to TRBD1 covers 10 bases. Losses at the gene ends were 1 base for V and 2 bases for J; bases not matched to a gene: 7. This CDR3 region has 17 residues. Germline CDR1 and CDR2: SGHNT and YENEEA. The CDR3 spells CASSLGYGTGENYGYTF. The CDR3 DNA reads as TGTGCCAGCAGCTTAGGGTATGGGACAGGGGAGAACTATGGCTACACCTTC.

This clone was observed once. This chain uses TRBV7-3 with TRBJ1-2, with 8 bases that match TRBD1. Trimming took 5 bases from V and 4 from J; bases not matched to a gene: 3. The CDR3 extends over 13 amino acids. In germline, CDR1 is SGHTA, CDR2 FQGTGA. The CDR3 DNA reads TGTGCCAGCAGCACAGGGACAGGCTATGGCTACACCTTC. Its translation: CASSTGTGYGYTF.

This sequence joins TRBV13 and TRBJ2-7, with D possibly being TRBD2 (5 bases). Trimming cost V 5 bases and J 0 bases, with 14 bases left between them. The germline V gene has CDR1 PRHDT and CDR2 FYEKMQ (reference sequence). This CDR3 region has 15 residues. CDR3 sequence: CASSRISGYSYEQYF. The CDR3 region has the DNA TGTGCCAGCAGCCGTATTTCGGGGTACTCCTACGAGCAGTACTTC. Using reference TRBV13 and TRBJ2-7 for the parts outside the CDR3, the full variable domain is AAGVIQSPRHLIKEKRETATLKCYPIPRHDTVYWYQQGPGQDPQFLISFYEKMQSDKGSIPDRFSAQQFSDYHSELNMSSLELGDSALYFCASSRISGYSYEQYFGPGTRLTVT.

The J gene is TRBJ2-1, the V gene TRBV7-2, with TRBD2 matching 9 bases. J lost 6 bases, V lost 5 bases, and 8 bases had no gene match. The CDR3 totals 15 residues. The germline CDR1 and CDR2 sequences are SGHTA and FQGNSA. CDR3 region: CASSPTSGWGNEQFF. For the CDR3, the DNA is TGTGCCAGCAGCCCGACTAGCGGCTGGGGCAATGAGCAGTTCTTC.

The DNA for the CDR3 is TGTGCCAGCAGCGCCGTGGGTCGGAGGGGTGAAGCTTTCTTT. Its protein is CASSAVGRRGEAFF. J is TRBJ1-1 and V is TRBV28, with TRBD1 as a possible D gene (5 bases). The CDR3 is 14 residues long. V gave up 6 bases and J gave up 7 bases, with 18 bases separating them. The germline CDR1 and CDR2 sequences are MDHEN and SYDVKM.

This clone was picked up one time. The chain employs TRBV19 and TRBJ1-1, with D perhaps matching TRBD1 (5 bases). The CDR3 covers 14 residues. Per germline, CDR1 LNHDA and CDR2 SQIVND (reference sequence). V lost 4 bases, J lost 1 base, and 10 bases lay in between. CDR3 loop: CASSTGDSNTEAFF. The CDR3 nucleotides are TGTGCCAGTAGTACGGGGGATTCGAACACTGAAGCTTTCTTT.

The chain uses TRBV6-5 and TRBJ1-5, with D perhaps TRBD1 (5 bases). Trimming cost V 3 bases and J 3 bases, with 12 bases left between them. The V gene's germline CDR1 is MNHEY and CDR2 SVGAGI. This CDR3 is built from 15 residues. CDR3 in amino acids: CASSYGADFNQPQHF. The DNA for the CDR3 is TGTGCCAGCAGTTATGGGGCAGACTTCAATCAGCCCCAGCATTTT.

The chain couples TRBV4-1 to TRBJ2-1, with TRBD1 matching over 7 bases. Germline loops: CDR1 MGHRA, CDR2 YSYEKL. The CDR3 spans 16 residues. Trimming at V came to 1 base and at J to 6 bases, leaving 9 bases not matched to a gene. CDR3 nucleotides: TGCGCCAGCAGCCAAGCCGCCGACAGGGCGGGCAATGAGCAGTTCTTC. Protein product: CASSQAADRAGNEQFF.

This clone was observed a single time. The V gene is TRBV2, the J gene TRBJ1-1, with TRBD1 as a possible D gene (5 bases). CDR1 is SNHLY, CDR2 FYNNEI, per germline. The germline V and J ends were trimmed by 8 bases and 0 bases, with 19 bases remaining between them. The CDR3 has 16 amino acids. The CDR3 DNA reads as TGTGCCAGCCACTTACTCGGGGGGGGGATGAACACTGAAGCTTTCTTT. It yields the protein CASHLLGGGMNTEAFF.

The chain has TRBV29-1 and TRBJ2-7, with TRBD1 identical over 8 bases. This CDR3 is built from 11 residues. Per the germline V gene, CDR1 is SQVTM and CDR2 is ANQGSEA. The J segment lost 6 bases and the V segment lost 4 bases, leaving 2 bases of the junction unmatched. This chain's CDR3 is CSVGQGAEQYF. The DNA of the CDR3 is TGCAGCGTTGGCCAGGGGGCCGAGCAGTACTTC.